Below, one T cell receptor (beta chain) is given with its context. Its specific antigen is unknown. The input lacks base qualities; no much larger clone sits a single base away. The entry originates in a study of blood T cell repertoires in COVID-19 (dated by TCRdb to 2020 to 2022). Study-wide context: Samples covering the acute and convalescent phases of COVID-19 were provided by collaborators in the United States, Italy and Spain. The repertoires were released in a freely available public database intended as a resource for research on the immune response to SARS-CoV-2. HLA class I and class II types, where available, came from metadata supplied by the sample provider rather than from assay-based typing. Subjects who had been exposed to COVID-19, were actively infected with it, or had recovered from it provided the deeply sampled blood TCRbeta repertoires that made up the dataset. The prospective study material was composed of cDNA or gDNA derived from T cells, B-cell-depleted T cells, or PBMCs. A de-identified subject ID, COVID-19 status, age in years and sex were almost always included in the sample metadata. Samples came from the ongoing ImmuneRACE study (first 160 participants) plus 1,254 subjects from 6 global collaborators. What the research found in general, with its limitations: How much clinical and demographic metadata was included differed by source and by participant, and the metadata was provided uncurated.

As encoded in the germline V gene, CDR1 is MNHEY while CDR2 is SVGAGI. From cysteine to phenylalanine, the CDR3 is 16 amino acids long. Only CDR3 DNA is held: 48 bases, read in frame from base 1. V loses 0 bases, J loses 10 bases, and the germline ends lie 19 bases apart. Collaborating institutions collected whole blood in K2EDTA tubes following their own protocols. Collaborator samples were shipped for TCRbeta analysis as frozen whole blood, isolated PBMCs, or DNA extracted from either sample type. TCRbeta CDR3 regions were amplified from genomic DNA by means of the immunoSEQ Assay, a bias-controlled multiplex PCR. The authors' pipeline ran thus. The number of nucleated cells in each sample was estimated from the amplification of reference gene primers within the assay. To quantify the absolute abundance of each unique TCRbeta CDR3 rearrangement, sequence reads were collapsed and filtered. For each sample, productive Simpson clonality was calculated by taking the square root of Simpson's diversity index across productive rearrangements. TCRdb re-hosts the immuneACCESS table, in-frame sequences only. Its copies lack some clones; in the studies checked, an unresolved V gene accounts for under half of them, and the cause for the rest is not known. D and trimming were read from the DNA, whereas the V and J calls and clone size are those reported in that table. This sample gives 25,000 to 30,000 clones in total; 83% of them show up just once. In total, the top ten clones hold 24% of the sample.

Sequenced: peripheral blood. The clonotype was recovered from a human donor in a cohort sampled during active COVID-19. In this chain, TRBV6-5 is recombined with TRBJ2-1; a weak D assignment points to TRBD2 (9 bases agree). The DNA is TGTGCCAGCAGTTACTCACAGGGGGGACTAGCTGGAGAGCAGTTCTTC. Its product reads: CASSYSQGGLAGEQFF.